Only one count was recorded for the clone carrying this T cell receptor (beta chain). Germline CDR1 is MDHEN and CDR2 is SYDVKM. The V end was cut by 5 bases, the J end by 7 bases, with 9 bases between. This CDR3 has 11 residues. Some clones are missing from TCRdb's copy, which holds only in-frame ones; the method was immunoSEQ multiplex PCR. The sample has 350,000 to 450,000 clones, 75% to 95% seen once. These data are taken from a study of control samples from healthy donors and cancer patients. Sequencing was done on a sample of PBMCs. V usage is TRBV28 and J usage is TRBJ2-7; possibly TRBD1 for D (6 bases). The sequence derives from a man aged 35 to 55 with head and neck cancer. The DNA of the CDR3 is TGTGCCAGCAGTATTACAGGGGAGCAGTACTTC. Protein product: CASSITGEQYF.